This T cell receptor beta chain was identified during a study of chemoradiotherapy in HPV16-positive cancers. The V and J ends lost 2 bases and 7 bases, in that order; junction bases with no gene match: 7. The CDR3 is 15 residues long. Germline V gene sequence: CDR1 SGHNT, CDR2 YYREEE (reference sequence). Profiled with immunoSEQ multiplex PCR; TCRdb holds only in-frame clones, not every one. The sample records 10,000 to 15,000 clones, around 89% being singletons. The chain couples TRBV5-4 to TRBJ2-2; 8 bases agree with TRBD1. This material was obtained from a patient who underwent chemoradiotherapy. This receptor was identified in a human donor with HPV-associated anogenital cancer. CDR3 amino acids: CASSFSGGRNGELFF. CDR3 in DNA: TGTGCCAGCAGCTTTTCAGGGGGCAGAAACGGGGAGCTGTTTTTT.